Listed below are T cell receptor beta chains from one sample, sequenced in a study of blood T cell repertoires in COVID-19. The assay was immunoSEQ multiplex PCR, and TCRdb's table has in-frame clones only and misses some. The profile shows approximately 150,000 clones, approximately 81% of them singletons. Specimen: peripheral blood. The receptors were gathered from a man in his forties or fifties with acute or convalescent COVID-19. CDR3s include the opening cysteine and the closing phenylalanine or tryptophan. The order of the fields is V gene, clone size, J gene, D gene, CDR3 DNA, CDR3 protein. The D gene is left open where the match is weak. Only part of the rows carry a size: once, few, many, or a class if the clone is expanded.

>TRBV15|NA|TRBJ2-1|NA
TGTGCCACCAGCACCGACAATGAGCAGTTCTTC
CATSTDNEQFF
>TRBV6-5|NA|TRBJ2-2|NA
TGTGCCAGCTGGCCGGCAGGGGGGACCGGGGAGCTGTTTTTT
CASWPAGGTGELFF
>TRBV5-4|NA|TRBJ1-1|NA
TGTGCCAGCAGCTTGCAGGGGCGAGTGTTGGCTTTCTTT
CASSLQGRVLAFF
>TRBV15|many|TRBJ2-3|TRBD2
TGTGCCACCAGCAGAGAGCGGGGGGGCACAGATACGCAGTATTTT
CATSRERGGTDTQYF
>TRBV27|NA|TRBJ2-7|TRBD1
TGTGCCAGCACCTCCGTGGGGACAGGGGACTACGAGCAGTACTTC
CASTSVGTGDYEQYF
>TRBV28|NA|TRBJ1-4|TRBD1
TGTGCCAGCAGCGAAGGGACAGGGGGCGAAAGTGAAAAACTGTTTTTT
CASSEGTGGESEKLFF
>TRBV11-3|NA|TRBJ2-7|NA
TGTGCCAGCAGCGTCCGACAGACACCAACCTACGAGCAGTACTTC
CASSVRQTPTYEQYF
>TRBV3-1/TRBV3-2|NA|TRBJ2-2|TRBD2
TGTGCCAGCAGTCGGGGACTAGCGGGGGGCGTGAACACCGGGGAGCTGTTTTTT
CASSRGLAGGVNTGELFF
>TRBV28|NA|TRBJ2-2|TRBD2
TGTGCCACCCTTGGATGGGAGGGCGGGCACACCGGGGAGCTGTTTTTT
CATLGWEGGHTGELFF
>TRBV6-5|NA|TRBJ1-4|TRBD1
TGTGCCAGCAGTCGACAGGGGAATGAAAAACTGTTTTTT
CASSRQGNEKLFF
>TRBV4-2|NA|TRBJ2-4|NA
TGTGCCAGCAGCCAGTCCATAGCTACCCTAGCCAAAAACATTCAGTACTTC
CASSQSIATLAKNIQYF
>TRBV10-3|many|TRBJ1-5|TRBD1
TGTGCCATCGGGACAGATAGCAATCAGCCCCAGCATTTT
CAIGTDSNQPQHF
>TRBV20-1|NA|TRBJ2-1|TRBD2
TGCAGTGCTAGTTACGGTCGGACTAGCGGGGGGTACACTGAGCAGTTCTTC
CSASYGRTSGGYTEQFF
>TRBV9|NA|TRBJ2-6|TRBD1
TGTGCCAGCAGCGGAGGAGGACAGGGGAGCGGGGCCAACGTCCTGACTTTC
CASSGGGQGSGANVLTF
>TRBV10-3|NA|TRBJ2-1|TRBD2
TGTGCCATCAGTGAGTCAAGCGGGGGGTCTCTAGGTGGCTACAATGAGCAGTTCTTC
CAISESSGGSLGGYNEQFF
>TRBV2|NA|TRBJ1-4|NA
TGTGCCAGCAAGGACGACAGGTTCGTTGGGGAAAAACTGTTTTTT
CASKDDRFVGEKLFF
>TRBV19|NA|TRBJ1-5|TRBD1
TGTGCCAGTAGTGGGACAGGGGGGAATCAGCCCCAGCATTTT
CASSGTGGNQPQHF
>TRBV7-9|NA|TRBJ2-2|NA
TGTGCCAGCAGCCCTCCGGAGACCGGGGAGCTGTTTTTT
CASSPPETGELFF
>TRBV28|few|TRBJ1-2|TRBD1
TGTGCCAGCAGTTTAGAATTGGACAGGTCTAACTATGGCTACACCTTC
CASSLELDRSNYGYTF
>TRBV6-4|NA|TRBJ2-3|NA
TGTGCCAGCAGTGACGCGGCAGGCACAGATACGCAGTATTTT
CASSDAAGTDTQYF
>TRBV4-1|NA|TRBJ1-2|TRBD1
TGCGCCAGCAGCCAACCGGGACAGGGCACCTATGGCTACACCTTC
CASSQPGQGTYGYTF
>TRBV6-6|NA|TRBJ1-3|NA
TGTGCCAGCAGTTATGGAGGGGACCTCTCTGGAAACACCATATATTTT
CASSYGGDLSGNTIYF